Each of the 28 T cell receptor beta chains below was sequenced from the same sample in a study of identical twins. TCRdb recomputed calls from the 5' RACE reads with MiXCR, one row per CDR3 protein. The sample shows fewer than 800,000 distinct CDR3 sequences, about 7.6% of them seen only once. These same records also appear under a second study, on yellow fever vaccine responses in identical twins.

The sequencing input was PBMCs. The origin of the receptors is a woman in her late teens or twenties in good health.

The chain carries TRBV18 and TRBJ2-1; the match to TRBD1 covers 7 bases. J gave up 7 bases and V 8 bases, and 11 bases lay outside the gene matches. Germline V lookup: CDR1 KGHSH, CDR2 LQKENI. The CDR3 is made up of 14 amino acids. CDR3 DNA sequence: TGTGCCAGCACCCCGCTACAGGGGTGGAATGAGCAGTTCTTC. This translates into CASTPLQGWNEQFF.

The rearrangement uses TRBV7-9 and TRBJ1-1, with no clear D. The V gene lost 4 bases and the J gene lost 1 base, with 10 bases spanning the gap. Germline CDR1 is SEHNR and CDR2 is FQNEAQ (reference sequence). This CDR3 spans 14 amino acids. The CDR3 bases are TGTGCCAGCAGCTCGGCGGTGGGGAACACTGAAGCTTTCTTT. Translating gives CASSSAVGNTEAFF.

V and J are TRBV20-1 and TRBJ2-1; 7 positions agree with TRBD2. V lost 7 bases, J lost 0 bases, and 9 bases stayed unmatched. The CDR3 extends over 15 amino acids. Germline-derived CDR1 and CDR2 are DFQATT and SNEGSKA (reference sequence). CDR3 loop: CSVDRGRSSYNEQFF. In DNA form, the CDR3 reads TGCAGTGTTGACCGCGGGAGAAGCTCCTACAATGAGCAGTTCTTC.

This clonotype was seen more than once but under ten times. The J gene is TRBJ2-5, the V gene TRBV20-1, with 7 positions matching TRBD1. Trimming cost V 3 bases and J 5 bases; bases outside gene matches: 6. The CDR3 is 13 residues long. CDR1 and CDR2 (germline): DFQATT, SNEGSKA (reference sequence). CDR3 in amino acids: CSASTGVPETQYF. DNA for the CDR3: TGCAGTGCTAGCACAGGGGTCCCCGAGACCCAGTACTTC.

This clonotype was detected only a few times. This chain links TRBV7-9 with TRBJ1-4; D unclear. Germline CDR1 SEHNR, CDR2 FQNEAQ (reference sequence). This CDR3 comprises 15 residues. Trimming cost V 1 base and J 5 bases, with 11 bases left between them. CDR3 protein: CASSLDFDPNEKLFF. In DNA form, the CDR3 reads TGTGCCAGCAGCTTAGACTTTGATCCAAATGAAAAACTGTTTTTT.

This clonotype has more than one count but fewer than ten. This chain joins TRBV15 and TRBJ2-1; 9 bases agree with TRBD2. CDR3 length: 15 amino acids. The germline CDR1 and CDR2 sequences are LNHNV and YYDKDF (reference sequence). V trimming: 0 bases; J trimming: 7 bases; junction bases outside the gene matches: 4. The CDR3 sequence is CATSRDRAGGNEQFF. CDR3 nucleotide sequence: TGTGCCACCAGCAGAGATCGAGCGGGGGGAAATGAGCAGTTCTTC.

The V gene is TRBV24-1, the J gene TRBJ2-3, with D hard to call. Trimming removed 4 bases from V and 0 bases from J, with 10 bases in between. The CDR3 is 15 amino acids. Germline V gives CDR1 KGHDR, CDR2 SFDVKD. CDR3: CATSDIQSSTDTQYF. In DNA, the CDR3 is TGTGCCACCAGTGACATCCAGTCTAGCACAGATACGCAGTATTTT.

At least ten counts were recorded for this clonotype. The V gene is TRBV12-3 or TRBV12-4, the J gene TRBJ2-7, with unresolved D. The CDR3 contains 14 residues. V was clipped by 3 bases and J by 0 bases, with 9 bases between them. The CDR3 sequence is CASSFLMSSYEQYF. The CDR3 coding sequence is TGTGCCAGCAGTTTCCTCATGAGCTCCTACGAGCAGTACTTC.

The sample holds many counts of this clonotype. V and J are TRBV29-1 and TRBJ2-3; 11 nucleotides align to TRBD2. The V gene's germline CDR1 is SQVTM and CDR2 ANQGSEA. V lost 6 bases to trimming and J lost 2 bases; unmatched junction nucleotides: 13. The length of the CDR3 is 17 residues. CDR3 loop: CSVPPLSGRGLTDTQYF. CDR3 bases: TGCAGCGTCCCCCCCCTTAGCGGGAGGGGGCTCACAGATACGCAGTATTTT.

This clonotype occurred a few times. This chain connects TRBV5-1 to TRBJ2-5, with 8 bases fitting TRBD2. The CDR3 has 15 amino acids. Trimming at V came to 4 bases and at J to 4 bases, leaving 9 bases not matched to a gene. The germline gives CDR1 SGHRS, CDR2 YFSETQ. The CDR3 loop reads CASSPGLVGTETQYF. The CDR3 DNA follows: TGCGCCAGCAGCCCGGGACTAGTGGGGACAGAGACCCAGTACTTC. The complete variable domain, with remaining parts taken from reference TRBV5-1 and TRBJ2-5, reads KAGVTQTPRYLIKTRGQQVTLSCSPISGHRSVSWYQQTPGQGLQFLFEYFSETQRNKGNFPGRFSGRQFSNSRSEMNVSTLELGDSALYLCASSPGLVGTETQYFGPGTRLLVL.

This clonotype was detected a few times. This chain joins TRBV25-1 and TRBJ2-3, with TRBD2 matching over 7 bases. J gave up 2 bases and V 2 bases, and 10 bases lay outside the gene matches. There are 17 residues in the CDR3. Germline V gene sequence: CDR1 MGHDK, CDR2 SYGVNS. The chain's CDR3 is CASSEKDGGGDTDTQYF. In DNA, the CDR3 is TGTGCCAGCAGTGAAAAGGACGGCGGGGGAGACACAGATACGCAGTATTTT.

V is TRBV5-1 and J is TRBJ2-7, with D tentatively TRBD1 or TRBD2 (5 bases each). From germline, CDR1 is SGHRS and CDR2 YFSETQ. The CDR3 is 16 amino acids. Trimming left V 1 base short and J 6 bases short, with 20 bases between. The CDR3 bases are TGCGCCAGCAGCTTGCTAGATCTGGGGACGGGTATCGAGCAGTACTTC. It yields the protein CASSLLDLGTGIEQYF. Looking up the rest from reference TRBV5-1 and TRBJ2-7 gives the full variable domain: KAGVTQTPRYLIKTRGQQVTLSCSPISGHRSVSWYQQTPGQGLQFLFEYFSETQRNKGNFPGRFSGRQFSNSRSEMNVSTLELGDSALYLCASSLLDLGTGIEQYFGPGTRLTVT.

This clonotype was found many times. CDR3 protein: CASSATSGSYNEQFF. DNA of the CDR3: TGTGCCAGCAGTGCAACTAGCGGGTCATACAATGAGCAGTTCTTC. The chain has TRBV6-1 and TRBJ2-1; 9 positions match TRBD2. Germline assignment: CDR1 MNHNS and CDR2 SASEGT. V shed 4 bases and J 4 bases; nucleotides not matched to a gene: 5. This CDR3 spans 15 amino acids.

The table lists this clonotype with a few counts. The rearrangement joins TRBV15 to TRBJ1-5, with D possibly matching TRBD1 (6 bases). The V gene lost 4 bases and the J gene lost 4 bases, with 14 bases spanning the gap. The CDR3 sequence is 15 residues long. The germline V gene encodes CDR1 LNHNV and CDR2 YYDKDF (reference sequence). CDR3: CATSTQTGINQPQHF. DNA of the CDR3: TGTGCCACCAGCACCCAGACAGGTATAAATCAGCCCCAGCATTTT.

This clonotype came up many times. The V call is TRBV12-3 or TRBV12-4, the J call TRBJ2-5, with D hard to call. This CDR3 region has 15 residues. V lost 4 bases to trimming and J lost 5 bases, with 17 bases between them. The CDR3: CASSYLFPGRETQYF. The CDR3 DNA is TGTGCCAGCAGTTATCTGTTCCCCGGGCGGGAGACCCAGTACTTC.

This clonotype has just a few counts. This rearrangement joins TRBV7-9 to TRBJ1-5; 8 nucleotides line up with TRBD1. The germline V gene encodes CDR1 SEHNR and CDR2 FQNEAQ (reference sequence). Unmatched junction bases numbered 6, after V lost 4 bases and J lost 7 bases. This CDR3 has 14 residues. The CDR3 coding sequence is TGTGCCAGCAGCTCGGACAGGGATGGGCAGCCCCAGCATTTT. Its protein is CASSSDRDGQPQHF.

This clonotype was counted at least ten times. The rearrangement joins TRBV4-1 to TRBJ2-1; 7 nucleotides agree with TRBD2. V lost 0 bases and J lost 0; bases outside the gene matches: 2. Germline assignment: CDR1 MGHRA and CDR2 YSYEKL. CDR3 length: 16 residues. The CDR3 nucleotides are TGCGCCAGCAGCCAAGATTGGGGGGGCTCCTACAATGAGCAGTTCTTC. This encodes CASSQDWGGSYNEQFF.

There are a few counts of this clonotype. The J gene is TRBJ1-3, the V gene TRBV12-3 or TRBV12-4; no clear D gene. V was cut by 4 bases and J by 0 bases, with 13 bases left in between. This CDR3 contains 16 residues. The CDR3 loop reads CASSWPGSHSGNTIYF. The DNA of the CDR3 is TGTGCCAGCAGTTGGCCGGGTTCACACTCTGGAAACACCATATATTTT.

This clonotype showed up many times. The chain employs TRBV4-1 and TRBJ2-7; TRBD2 matches at 9 bases. CDR1 is MGHRA and CDR2 is YSYEKL in the germline V gene. V trimming: 4 bases; J trimming: 3 bases; junction bases outside the gene matches: 7. The CDR3 runs to 15 residues. The CDR3 loop reads CASSRSGRSNYEQYF. Here the CDR3 DNA reads TGCGCCAGCAGCCGTAGCGGGAGATCAAACTACGAGCAGTACTTC.

V gene TRBV25-1 combines with J gene TRBJ1-5; maybe TRBD1 (5 bases). The CDR3 length is 20 residues. The germline gives CDR1 MGHDK, CDR2 SYGVNS. Deletions cut 1 base from V and 1 base from J, with 23 bases between. This CDR3 is CASSESKGVGGARSNQPQHF. DNA of the CDR3: TGTGCCAGCAGTGAATCGAAAGGGGTCGGAGGGGCGCGGAGCAATCAGCCCCAGCATTTT.

This chain connects TRBV7-2 to TRBJ2-1, with D possibly TRBD1 on 5 matching bases. Deletions cut 4 bases from V and 5 bases from J, with 9 bases between. The CDR3 extends over 13 amino acids. Germline values: CDR1 SGHTA, CDR2 FQGNSA. CDR3 nucleotides: TGTGCCAGCAGCTCCCAGGGAAACAATGAGCAGTTCTTC. Translating it yields CASSSQGNNEQFF. The full variable domain, with the rest looked up from reference TRBV7-2 and TRBJ2-1, is GAGVSQSPSNKVTEKGKDVELRCDPISGHTALYWYRQSLGQGLEFLIYFQGNSAPDKSGLPSDRFSAERTGGSVSTLTIQRTQQEDSAVYLCASSSQGNNEQFFGPGTRLTVL.

This chain uses TRBV5-1 with TRBJ2-1, with TRBD2 matching 8 bases. V shed 0 bases and J 10 bases; nucleotides not matched to a gene: 9. The CDR3 sequence is 15 residues long. Germline values: CDR1 SGHRS, CDR2 YFSETQ. The CDR3: CASSLGSSGPQEQFF. DNA of the CDR3: TGCGCCAGCAGCTTGGGGTCTAGCGGGCCACAAGAGCAGTTCTTC.

This clonotype was detected ten times or more. V usage is TRBV20-1 and J usage is TRBJ1-1; unclear D gene. This CDR3 region has 11 residues. Deletions cut 7 bases from V and 3 bases from J, with 9 bases between. CDR1 and CDR2 (germline): DFQATT, SNEGSKA (reference sequence). The CDR3 nucleotides read TGCAGTGTTGGGAGCTACACTGAAGCTTTCTTT. Its translation: CSVGSYTEAFF.

A few counts support this clonotype. This chain connects TRBV11-3 to TRBJ2-2, with unresolved D. V was clipped by 5 bases and J by 7 bases, with 14 bases between them. This CDR3 has 14 amino acids. Looked up from germline, CDR1 is SGHNT and CDR2 is YENEEA. The DNA for the CDR3 is TGTGCCAGCAGCCAGCCTAGGCTTGGCGGGGAGCTGTTTTTT. This sequence encodes CASSQPRLGGELFF.

This clonotype was detected a few times. The CDR3: CATSRAGGTPTDTQYF. The CDR3 DNA reads as TGTGCCACCAGCAGAGCCGGGGGGACACCCACAGATACGCAGTATTTT. This rearrangement joins TRBV15 to TRBJ2-3; maybe TRBD2 (7 bases). Between the trimmed V and J ends, which lost 1 base and 2 bases, there was a span of 13 bases. Germline CDR1 reads LNHNV; CDR2 reads YYDKDF (reference sequence). The CDR3 contains 16 residues.

This clonotype was counted only a few times. The chain employs TRBV5-1 and TRBJ2-2; 8 bases fit TRBD2. The trim removed 4 bases at V and 0 bases at J, leaving 8 bases unmatched. The CDR3 consists of 17 residues. Germline V gene data show CDR1 as SGHRS and CDR2 as YFSETQ. CDR3 amino acids: CASSRLALGSNTGELFF. CDR3 nucleotide sequence: TGCGCCAGCAGCCGACTAGCGCTAGGGTCGAACACCGGGGAGCTGTTTTTT.

This clonotype was detected ten times or more. The chain recombines TRBV29-1 with TRBJ1-1; 10 bases are shared with TRBD1. Germline lookup yields CDR1 SQVTM and CDR2 ANQGSEA. The CDR3 spans 13 residues. The trim removed 7 bases at V and 4 bases at J, leaving 6 bases unmatched. Written as DNA, the CDR3 is TGCAGCGCCGGGACAGGGGAAGTCACTGAAGCTTTCTTT. Its protein product is CSAGTGEVTEAFF.

This clonotype has a count of ten or more. The V and J genes are TRBV7-8 and TRBJ2-1; the D gene could be TRBD1 or TRBD2 (5 bases each). The V end was cut by 1 base, the J end by 2 bases, with 15 bases between. The V gene's germline CDR1 is SGHVS and CDR2 FQNEAQ. The CDR3 runs to 17 residues. The CDR3, as DNA: TGTGCCAGCAGCTTAGTGGCAGGTTGGGGGACCTACAATGAGCAGTTCTTC. It translates to CASSLVAGWGTYNEQFF.